Sequencing of this T cell receptor (beta chain) was carried out in a study of blood T cell repertoires in COVID-19. About the study: Spain, Italy and the United States supplied samples that represented acute and convalescent COVID-19. From T cells, B-cell-depleted T cells, or PBMCs came the material, which was cDNA or gDNA.

In the authors' workflow: Reference gene primer amplification gave nucleated cell count estimates. Sequencing used immunoSEQ multiplex PCR; TCRdb keeps in-frame clones, though not all of them. V, J and clone size reflect that table, while D and trimming were determined from the DNA. The sample shows approximately 300,000 clones, more than 80% of them seen only once. The V gene lost 2 bases and the J gene lost 0 bases, with 16 bases spanning the gap. CDR3 length: 17 residues. Germline CDR1 SGHVS, CDR2 FNYEAQ. V and J are TRBV7-6 and TRBJ1-1, with a tentative D call TRBD1 (6 bases). Material for sequencing was peripheral blood. This clonotype was obtained from a middle-aged woman with acute or convalescent COVID-19. Here the CDR3 reads CASSLSPLGGLNTEAFF. The CDR3 region has the DNA TGTGCCAGCAGCTTAAGCCCTCTCGGGGGGCTGAACACTGAAGCTTTCTTT.